What follows are 25 T cell receptor beta chains derived from one specimen sequenced in a study of molecular identifiers for immune sequencing clone quantification. MiXCR was run by TCRdb on the PCR reads, yielding one entry per CDR3 protein. The sample consists of 15,000 to 20,000 distinct CDR3 sequences, 20% to 25% of them appearing once. Sequences were obtained from naive CD8+ T cells from blood, with Jurkat cell RNA spiked in. Subset reported: FACS-sorted CD8+CD4-CCR7+CD45RA+ naive T cells. These receptors were collected from a human donor in good health. Some libraries in this study had Jurkat cell RNA spiked in.

This clonotype has only a few counts. V usage is TRBV10-3 and J usage is TRBJ1-2, with no clear D. Germline CDR1 reads ENHRY; CDR2 reads SYGVKD. The length of the CDR3 is 14 residues. V was cut by 0 bases and J by 8 bases, with 13 bases left in between. The CDR3 here is CAISESGSPPGYTF. The CDR3 nucleotides read TGTGCCATCAGTGAGTCTGGCAGCCCTCCCGGCTACACCTTC.

At least ten counts were recorded for this clonotype. The chain carries TRBV20-1 and TRBJ2-7; 11 nucleotides align to TRBD2. V trimming: 5 bases; J trimming: 4 bases; junction bases outside the gene matches: 4. The CDR3 totals 13 residues. Germline V CDR1 and CDR2: DFQATT, SNEGSKA (reference sequence). The CDR3 DNA reads as TGCAGTGCTCGACTAGCGGGAAATTACGAGCAGTACTTC. As protein: CSARLAGNYEQYF.

A remark on this clonotype: A clone one base away is much larger, so this may be a read error. As the CDR3 is not closed by the conserved phenylalanine or tryptophan, this likely results from a read error. The rearrangement uses TRBV20-1 and TRBJ2-7; 8 bases are a match to TRBD2. The CDR3 is made up of 13 amino acids. Per germline, CDR1 DFQATT and CDR2 SNEGSKA (reference sequence). Trimming at V came to 4 bases and at J to 4 bases, leaving 6 bases not matched to a gene. CDR3 nucleotides: TGCAGTGCTACCGGGACTAGGGATTACGAGCAGTACCTC. This codes for CSATGTRDYEQYL.

The chain carries TRBV7-2 and TRBJ2-7; 8 bases are a match to TRBD2. This CDR3 contains 12 residues. Germline V gene sequence: CDR1 SGHTA, CDR2 FQGNSA. V shed 6 bases and J 4 bases; nucleotides not matched to a gene: 2. DNA of the CDR3: TGTGCCAGCAGTAGCGGGACGTACGAGCAGTACTTC. Residues: CASSSGTYEQYF.

This clonotype was detected many times. The rearrangement links TRBV18 to TRBJ2-7; perhaps TRBD1 as D (5 bases). This CDR3 is 18 amino acids long. Germline values: CDR1 KGHSH, CDR2 LQKENI. The V gene lost 3 bases and the J gene lost 1 base, with 22 bases spanning the gap. This chain's CDR3 is CASSPGGLGVPLSYEQYF. As DNA, the CDR3 is TGTGCCAGCTCACCTGGCGGCCTAGGGGTCCCCCTATCCTACGAGCAGTACTTC.

The sample holds a few counts of this clonotype. The chain links TRBV6-2 or TRBV6-3 to TRBJ1-2, with 8 nucleotides matching TRBD1. V lost 4 bases, J lost 4 bases, and 14 bases stayed unmatched. CDR3 length: 17 residues. The V gene's germline CDR1 is MNHEY and CDR2 SVGEGT. CDR3 sequence (DNA): TGTGCCAGCAGTTCGGACAGGGCGACCTCCAGGATCTATGGCTACACCTTC. Encoded protein: CASSSDRATSRIYGYTF.

This clonotype was observed a handful of times. The chain carries TRBV29-1 and TRBJ2-5; D is ambiguous. V lost 1 base to trimming and J lost 8 bases, with 14 bases between them. Germline V gene lookup returns CDR1 SQVTM and CDR2 ANQGSEA. The CDR3 totals 13 residues. The CDR3 sequence: CSVEGVSDRTQYF. CDR3 nucleotide sequence: TGCAGCGTTGAAGGGGTCAGCGACCGAACCCAGTACTTC.

At least ten counts were recorded for this clonotype. This chain links TRBV14 with TRBJ2-1, with 11 bases lining up with TRBD2. This CDR3 comprises 17 residues. J lost 0 bases, V lost 4 bases, and 5 bases had no gene match. Germline V gene sequence: CDR1 SGHDN, CDR2 FVKESK. The CDR3, as DNA: TGTGCCAGCAGCCTGGGACTAGCGGCCCGCTCCTACAATGAGCAGTTCTTC. Translating it yields CASSLGLAARSYNEQFF.

In regard to this clonotype: A read error may explain this, as a much larger clone is one base away. The V gene is TRBV7-7, the J gene TRBJ2-7; D unclear. This CDR3 comprises 13 residues. Germline assignment: CDR1 SSHAT and CDR2 FNYEAQ (reference sequence). The CDR3: CASSYGVSNEQCF. The CDR3 DNA reads TGTGCTAGCAGCTATGGGGTTTCCAACGAGCAGTGCTTC.

Relative to its sample, this clonotype is medium-sized. The chain combines TRBV7-9 with TRBJ2-3; no reliable D call. The CDR3 has 14 residues. Deletions cut 3 bases from V and 10 bases from J, with 17 bases between. Germline values: CDR1 SEHNR, CDR2 FQNEAQ (reference sequence). The CDR3 sequence: CASSLLLGSAPQYF. The DNA for the CDR3 is TGTGCCAGCAGCTTGCTACTGGGCAGCGCGCCGCAGTATTTT.

In regard to this clonotype: A read error is possible here, since a much larger clone lies one base away. The rearrangement joins TRBV6-2 or TRBV6-3 to TRBJ1-1; D is perhaps TRBD1 (5 bases). This CDR3 comprises 12 residues. The germline CDR1 and CDR2 sequences are MNHEY and SVGEGT. CDR3: CASSYQGTEALF. CDR3 nucleotide sequence: TGTGCCAGCAGTTACCAGGGCACTGAAGCTCTCTTT.

The chain joins TRBV29-1 to TRBJ1-1; D remains unclear. The germline V gene has CDR1 SQVTM and CDR2 ANQGSEA. This CDR3 contains 11 residues. Trimming removed 4 bases from V and 1 base from J, with 4 bases in between. This chain's CDR3 is CSVVANTEAFF. The CDR3 nucleotides are TGCAGCGTTGTGGCGAACACTGAAGCTTTCTTT. The full variable domain, rest sourced from reference TRBV29-1 and TRBJ1-1, is SAVISQKPSRDICQRGTSLTIQCQVDSQVTMMFWYRQQPGQSLTLIATANQGSEATYESGFVIDKFPISRPNLTFSTLTVSNMSPEDSSIYLCSVVANTEAFFGQGTRLTVV.

This clonotype has a handful of counts. The rearrangement links TRBV7-2 to TRBJ2-1; D remains ambiguous. The CDR3 is 12 amino acids. Germline loops: CDR1 SGHTA, CDR2 FQGNSA. With 1 base removed from V and 7 bases from J, the gap between germline ends came to 5 bases. In DNA, the CDR3 is TGTGCCAGCAGCTTAGTGAGGAATGAGCAGTTCTTC. It is translated as CASSLVRNEQFF.

There are many counts of this clonotype. V gene TRBV9 combines with J gene TRBJ1-6; D gene ambiguous. V lost 0 bases and J 3 bases, leaving 10 bases between the germline ends. There are 16 residues in the CDR3. Germline V lookup: CDR1 SGDLS, CDR2 YYNGEE. The CDR3 DNA reads as TGTGCCAGCAGCGTAGCGGCAGCTAGCTATAATTCACCCCTCCACTTT. Protein sequence: CASSVAAASYNSPLHF.

The chain joins TRBV28 to TRBJ2-7, with 8 bases lining up with TRBD2. Germline V gene lookup returns CDR1 MDHEN and CDR2 SYDVKM. Trimming took 2 bases from V and 3 from J; bases not matched to a gene: 6. The CDR3 has 15 residues. CDR3 region: CASSLPATSVYEQYF. DNA for the CDR3: TGTGCCAGCAGTTTACCGGCGACTAGCGTCTACGAGCAGTACTTC.

There are many counts of this clonotype. J is TRBJ2-7 and V is TRBV28; D possibly uses TRBD1 or TRBD2 (5 bases each). The germline gives CDR1 MDHEN, CDR2 SYDVKM. CDR3 length: 13 residues. Deletions cut 5 bases from V and 3 bases from J, with 11 bases between. Written as DNA, the CDR3 is TGTGCCAGCAGTCAGGGACCCAACTACGAGCAGTACTTC. It is translated as CASSQGPNYEQYF.

This clonotype was picked up a small number of times. The chain links TRBV11-2 to TRBJ2-5, with 8 bases fitting TRBD1. V trimming: 5 bases; J trimming: 4 bases; junction bases outside the gene matches: 15. CDR3 length: 17 amino acids. Germline assignment: CDR1 SGHAT and CDR2 FQNNGV. The CDR3 sequence is CASSLAKGQGRLETQYF. The DNA for the CDR3 is TGTGCCAGCAGCCTCGCCAAAGGACAGGGAAGATTAGAGACCCAGTACTTC.

This clonotype is judged medium-sized. The chain combines TRBV5-1 with TRBJ2-1, with 8 bases matching TRBD2. Trimming at V came to 4 bases and at J to 5 bases, leaving 5 bases not matched to a gene. The CDR3 has 14 amino acids. The germline V gene encodes CDR1 SGHRS and CDR2 YFSETQ. The DNA for the CDR3 is TGCGCCAGCAGCCGGGAGGGCCCGGACAATGAGCAGTTCTTC. Protein product: CASSREGPDNEQFF.

Ten or more counts support this clonotype. The V gene is TRBV28, the J gene TRBJ2-2, with D perhaps TRBD2 (5 bases). The V end lost 4 bases, the J end lost 0 bases, and 6 bases lay between the germline ends. The germline gives CDR1 MDHEN, CDR2 SYDVKM. This CDR3 is 14 amino acids long. For the CDR3, the DNA is TGTGCCAGCAGTTCCGGGACGAACACCGGGGAGCTGTTTTTT. Protein: CASSSGTNTGELFF.

By share, this clonotype ranks as medium-sized. The chain joins TRBV7-9 to TRBJ2-7; possible D gene TRBD1, 6 bases. This CDR3 comprises 14 residues. CDR1 is SEHNR and CDR2 is FQNEAQ in the germline V gene (reference sequence). V dropped 3 bases and J dropped 2 bases, with 11 bases sitting between them. CDR3 in DNA: TGTGCCAGCAGCTTGGATGCAGGGGCCTACGAGCAGTACTTC. Encoded protein: CASSLDAGAYEQYF.

This clonotype is labeled as medium-sized. The chain recombines TRBV4-1 with TRBJ2-7; 11 bases line up with TRBD2. Germline CDR1 is MGHRA and CDR2 is YSYEKL. With 3 bases clipped from V and 1 base from J, the junction kept 8 bases outside the gene matches. This CDR3 region has 17 residues. CDR3 amino acids: CASSHASSGRSSYEQYF. Written as DNA, the CDR3 is TGCGCCAGCAGCCATGCCTCTAGCGGGAGGAGTTCCTACGAGCAGTACTTC.

This clonotype was observed many times. The chain joins TRBV3-1 to TRBJ2-1, with no clear D. CDR1 and CDR2 from the germline V gene are LGHDT and YNNKEL (reference sequence). The CDR3 runs 13 residues. The V end was cut by 5 bases, the J end by 3 bases, with 8 bases between. The CDR3 coding sequence is TGTGCCAGCAGCGATCAAAACTACAATGAGCAGTTCTTC. Translating gives CASSDQNYNEQFF.

V usage is TRBV28 and J usage is TRBJ2-3; D is unclear. The CDR3 has 14 amino acids. V was cut by 5 bases and J by 2 bases, with 11 bases left in between. Germline loops: CDR1 MDHEN, CDR2 SYDVKM. In DNA, the CDR3 is TGTGCCAGCAGTCCTGACAAGTACACAGATACGCAGTATTTT. Translation gives CASSPDKYTDTQYF.

This clonotype was counted ten times or more. This chain links TRBV28 with TRBJ2-4; the match to TRBD2 covers 7 bases. Trimming removed 3 bases from V and 0 bases from J; junction bases left unmatched: 5. The CDR3 consists of 16 residues. From germline, CDR1 is MDHEN and CDR2 SYDVKM. The CDR3 coding sequence is TGTGCCAGCAGTTTTGGGGGGGAGCTAGCCAAAAACATTCAGTACTTC. This translates into CASSFGGELAKNIQYF. The full variable domain, with the rest looked up from reference TRBV28 and TRBJ2-4, is DVKVTQSSRYLVKRTGEKVFLECVQDMDHENMFWYRQDPGLGLRLIYFSYDVKMKEKGDIPEGYSVSREKKERFSLILESASTNQTSMYLCASSFGGELAKNIQYFGAGTRLSVL.

Ten or more counts support this clonotype. V and J are TRBV7-9 and TRBJ1-1, with no clear D. In germline, CDR1 is SEHNR, CDR2 FQNEAQ (reference sequence). Trimming removed 0 bases from V and 6 bases from J, with 11 bases in between. This CDR3 spans 14 amino acids. The CDR3 region has the DNA TGTGCCAGCAGCTTAGCTTCCACCGGCGCTGAAGCTTTCTTT. Translated, it gives CASSLASTGAEAFF.